Presented here are 30 T cell receptor beta chains from one specimen sequenced in a study of PD-1 blockade in mismatch repair-deficient tumors. The method was immunoSEQ multiplex PCR; TCRdb's version includes in-frame clones alone and lacks a portion of them. The table shows tens of thousands of clones, with 83% occurring only once. The source material was peripheral blood, sampled 12 weeks after starting pembrolizumab. The receptor source for this set is an adult with mismatch repair-deficient cancer.

The V and J genes are TRBV5-1 and TRBJ2-1; 12 nucleotides line up with TRBD2. V shed 5 bases and J 6 bases; nucleotides not matched to a gene: 6. The length of the CDR3 is 15 residues. From germline, CDR1 is SGHRS and CDR2 YFSETQ. Here the CDR3 DNA reads TGCGCCAGCAGGGAACCTAGCGGGAGGGGCAATGAGCAGTTCTTC. Amino acids: CASREPSGRGNEQFF.

The chain carries TRBV19 and TRBJ2-1; TRBD2 agrees at 10 bases. V was pared by 3 bases and J by 14 bases, with 16 bases of the junction left unmatched. Germline lookup yields CDR1 LNHDA and CDR2 SQIVND (reference sequence). This CDR3 comprises 16 residues. The CDR3 DNA follows: TGTGCCAGTAGTATTCGTTCTAGCGGGAGCCCTAAGGGAAAGTTCTTC. Amino acid sequence: CASSIRSSGSPKGKFF.

The rearrangement joins TRBV14 to TRBJ2-3; D unclear. The CDR3 consists of 17 residues. With 6 bases removed from V and 2 bases from J, the gap between germline ends came to 21 bases. Germline V CDR1 and CDR2: SGHDN, FVKESK. CDR3 sequence: CASSPLGRTGFTDTQYF. The CDR3 nucleotides are TGTGCCAGCAGTCCCCTCGGACGGACGGGCTTCACAGATACGCAGTATTTT.

J is TRBJ2-7 and V is TRBV7-9; a possible D gene is TRBD1 (5 bases). V was cut by 1 base and J by 3 bases, with 13 bases left in between. The germline CDR1 and CDR2 sequences are SEHNR and FQNEAQ (reference sequence). The CDR3 sequence is 15 residues long. The CDR3 DNA follows: TGTGCCAGCAGCTTAGAAGGGGCGAGTTTCTACGAGCAGTACTTC. It is translated as CASSLEGASFYEQYF.

The chain couples TRBV5-5 to TRBJ1-2; D remains unclear. From germline, CDR1 is SGHKS and CDR2 YYEKEE (reference sequence). The V gene lost 2 bases and the J gene lost 5 bases, with 7 bases spanning the gap. This CDR3 is 12 amino acids long. This CDR3 reads CASSFRYYGYTF. The CDR3 DNA reads as TGTGCCAGCAGCTTCCGGTATTATGGCTACACCTTC.

The gene calls are TRBV7-2 and TRBJ2-4, with D perhaps assigned TRBD1 or TRBD2 (6 bases each). The CDR3 is 13 amino acids. The ends were cut back, 6 bases at V and 8 bases at J, with 14 bases in the middle. The V gene's germline CDR1 is SGHTA and CDR2 FQGNSA. CDR3 protein: CASSLGGGDIQYF. As DNA, the CDR3 is TGTGCCAGCAGTCTAGGGGGAGGAGACATTCAGTACTTC. Looking up the rest from reference TRBV7-2 and TRBJ2-4 gives the full variable domain: GAGVSQSPSNKVTEKGKDVELRCDPISGHTALYWYRQSLGQGLEFLIYFQGNSAPDKSGLPSDRFSAERTGGSVSTLTIQRTQQEDSAVYLCASSLGGGDIQYFGAGTRLSVL.

The CDR3 reads CASSLGNHNEQFF. The CDR3, as DNA: TGTGCCAGCAGCTTAGGTAACCACAATGAGCAGTTCTTC. The V call is TRBV11-2, the J call TRBJ2-1; D is ambiguous. CDR3 length: 13 residues. V shed 1 base and J shed 5 bases, with 6 bases lying between them. Germline V CDR1 and CDR2: SGHAT, FQNNGV.

The chain carries TRBV7-9 and TRBJ2-1; tentatively, D is TRBD2 (6 bases). Germline V gene lookup returns CDR1 SEHNR and CDR2 FQNEAQ (reference sequence). The V gene lost 1 base and the J gene lost 8 bases, with 15 bases spanning the gap. This CDR3 contains 15 residues. In nucleotides, the CDR3 is TGTGCCAGCAGCTTAGATGAGACTAGGGCCGATGAGCAGTTCTTC. Protein product: CASSLDETRADEQFF.

V is TRBV19 and J is TRBJ2-7, with a possible D match to TRBD1 (6 bases). The germline V and J ends were trimmed by 3 bases and 2 bases, with 11 bases remaining between them. Germline-derived CDR1 and CDR2 are LNHDA and SQIVND (reference sequence). The CDR3 runs 14 residues. The CDR3 reads CASSMTGRTYEQYF. Written as DNA, the CDR3 is TGTGCCAGTAGTATGACAGGTAGAACCTACGAGCAGTACTTC.

This clone was seen once. The rearrangement links TRBV11-3 to TRBJ2-7; D is undetermined. Per germline, CDR1 SGHNT and CDR2 YENEEA. V lost 5 bases and J 5 bases, leaving 13 bases between the germline ends. The CDR3 sequence is 13 residues long. CDR3 coding DNA: TGTGCCAGCAGCACCCCGAGTCTTAACGAGCAGTACTTC. Its protein is CASSTPSLNEQYF.

The J gene is TRBJ1-5, the V gene TRBV5-4; D gene uncertain. The CDR3 is 13 amino acids. The V end lost 3 bases, the J end lost 5 bases, and 9 bases lay between the germline ends. CDR1 SGHNT and CDR2 YYREEE come from the germline V gene (reference sequence). CDR3 residues: CASSSDLYQPQHF. The CDR3 coding sequence is TGTGCCAGCAGCTCTGACCTATATCAGCCCCAGCATTTT.

The V and J genes are TRBV18 and TRBJ2-5; TRBD1 agrees at 7 bases. The CDR3 loop spans 15 amino acids. Per germline, CDR1 KGHSH and CDR2 LQKENI. V was clipped by 3 bases and J by 5 bases; unmatched bases: 9. The CDR3 is CASSPQGGARETQYF. The CDR3 DNA is TGTGCCAGCTCACCCCAAGGGGGCGCCAGGGAGACCCAGTACTTC.

The V and J genes are TRBV28 and TRBJ1-2, with 7 bases aligning to TRBD1. The J segment lost 2 bases and the V segment lost 6 bases, leaving 6 bases of the junction unmatched. CDR3 length: 14 residues. Germline V gene data show CDR1 as MDHEN and CDR2 as SYDVKM. The CDR3 spells CASSVDRANYGYTF. In nucleotides, the CDR3 is TGTGCCAGCAGCGTAGACAGGGCAAACTATGGCTACACCTTC.

The chain is built from TRBV5-1 and TRBJ2-2; tentatively, D is TRBD2 (6 bases). CDR1 and CDR2 (germline): SGHRS, YFSETQ. V lost 2 bases, J lost 7 bases, and 12 bases lay in between. This CDR3 is built from 14 residues. This chain's CDR3 is CASSFPREDGELFF. CDR3 in DNA: TGCGCCAGCAGCTTCCCCAGGGAGGACGGGGAGCTGTTTTTT. The variable domain in full, with the rest retrieved from reference TRBV5-1 and TRBJ2-2, is KAGVTQTPRYLIKTRGQQVTLSCSPISGHRSVSWYQQTPGQGLQFLFEYFSETQRNKGNFPGRFSGRQFSNSRSEMNVSTLELGDSALYLCASSFPREDGELFFGEGSRLTVL.

The chain recombines TRBV27 with TRBJ2-1; 10 nucleotides match TRBD2. Germline V gene lookup returns CDR1 MNHEY and CDR2 SMNVEV (reference sequence). This CDR3 region has 18 residues. J lost 9 bases, V lost 3 bases, and 17 bases had no gene match. The CDR3 loop is CASSLSPPFSGRPPEQFF. CDR3 coding DNA: TGTGCCAGCAGTTTGTCCCCCCCCTTTAGCGGGAGGCCCCCTGAGCAGTTCTTC.

In its sample, this clone is medium-sized. The chain carries TRBV15 and TRBJ2-2; 10 bases are a match to TRBD1. The V gene's germline CDR1 is LNHNV and CDR2 YYDKDF (reference sequence). Trimming cost V 1 base and J 4 bases; bases outside gene matches: 0. This CDR3 contains 15 residues. The CDR3 region is CATSRGQGATGELFF. CDR3 nucleotide sequence: TGTGCCACCAGCAGAGGACAGGGGGCCACCGGGGAGCTGTTTTTT.

The chain recombines TRBV11-2 with TRBJ2-4; weak D call: TRBD2 (6 bases). V lost 5 bases, J lost 0 bases, and 11 bases lay in between. CDR1 and CDR2 from the germline V gene are SGHAT and FQNNGV. The length of the CDR3 is 15 residues. DNA for the CDR3: TGTGCCAGCAGCCTACCGGGACTAGCCAAAAACATTCAGTACTTC. Encoded protein: CASSLPGLAKNIQYF.

This chain connects TRBV7-9 to TRBJ2-5; D might be TRBD1 (5 bases). The ends were cut back, 5 bases at V and 0 bases at J, with 13 bases in the middle. The CDR3 runs to 15 residues. The V gene's germline CDR1 is SEHNR and CDR2 FQNEAQ (reference sequence). The CDR3 sequence is CASSPFAGYQETQYF. The CDR3 bases are TGTGCCAGCAGCCCTTTTGCAGGGTACCAAGAGACCCAGTACTTC.

The V and J genes are TRBV5-1 and TRBJ2-5; a weak D match, TRBD2 (6 bases). CDR1 is SGHRS, CDR2 YFSETQ, per germline. V lost 1 base, J lost 6 bases, and 13 bases lay in between. This CDR3 is 14 amino acids long. DNA for the CDR3: TGCGCCAGCAGCTTGACTAGCCCGCACCAGACCCAGTACTTC. It codes for CASSLTSPHQTQYF.

The chain joins TRBV2 to TRBJ2-1; 7 bases fit TRBD2. Germline assignment: CDR1 SNHLY and CDR2 FYNNEI. This CDR3 contains 14 residues. The V gene end was trimmed by 6 bases and the J gene end by 12 bases; junction bases not matched to a gene: 14. The CDR3 DNA reads as TGTGCCAGCAGCGAGCGGGGAGGGGTTTTCGGGCAGTTCTTC. Protein product: CASSERGGVFGQFF.

The chain links TRBV7-9 to TRBJ2-5; 8 bases align to TRBD1. CDR3 length: 15 residues. Looked up from germline, CDR1 is SEHNR and CDR2 is FQNEAQ (reference sequence). V was pared by 4 bases and J by 0 bases, with 4 bases of the junction left unmatched. This chain's CDR3 is CASSSRGLYQETQYF. CDR3 nucleotide sequence: TGTGCCAGCAGCTCCAGGGGGCTGTACCAAGAGACCCAGTACTTC.

The chain is built from TRBV30 and TRBJ2-7; 7 bases are shared with TRBD1. V trimming: 3 bases; J trimming: 6 bases; junction bases outside the gene matches: 2. This CDR3 is 11 amino acids long. Germline V gives CDR1 GTSNPN, CDR2 SVGIG (reference sequence). CDR3 sequence reads: CAWSRTGEQYF. In nucleotides, the CDR3 is TGTGCCTGGAGCAGGACAGGCGAGCAGTACTTC.

The chain recombines TRBV7-9 with TRBJ2-5; 10 positions match TRBD2. The V gene's germline CDR1 is SEHNR and CDR2 FQNEAQ (reference sequence). The CDR3 spans 14 residues. J was trimmed by 5 bases and V by 6 bases; bases with no gene match: 6. The CDR3 nucleotides are TGTGCCAGCAGACGAAGCGGGAGGGCGGAGACCCAGTACTTC. Its translation is CASRRSGRAETQYF.

The chain carries TRBV10-3 and TRBJ2-3, with a possible D match to TRBD2 (6 bases). Per germline, CDR1 ENHRY and CDR2 SYGVKD. Trimming removed 9 bases from V and 3 bases from J, with 16 bases in between. The CDR3 has 14 residues. The CDR3 spells CAIALASRTDTQYF. The CDR3 DNA reads TGTGCCATAGCACTAGCCAGTAGGACAGATACGCAGTATTTT.

The chain carries TRBV4-2 and TRBJ2-3; D remains ambiguous. Trimming shortened V by 2 bases and J by 2 bases, and 14 bases separated the two germline ends. CDR1 is LGHNA, CDR2 YNFKEQ, per germline. The CDR3 extends over 16 amino acids. CDR3 DNA sequence: TGTGCCAGCAGCCAAACGACACGACCCGACACAGATACGCAGTATTTT. Encoded protein: CASSQTTRPDTDTQYF.

This sequence joins TRBV28 and TRBJ2-7, with 9 bases that match TRBD2. The CDR3 has 15 residues. The germline V gene encodes CDR1 MDHEN and CDR2 SYDVKM. V shed 2 bases, J shed 0 bases, and the junction held 2 bases outside the gene matches. For the CDR3, the DNA is TGTGCCAGCAGTTTAGGCGGGAGGGCCTCCTACGAGCAGTACTTC. Its protein product is CASSLGGRASYEQYF. Supplemented by reference TRBV28 and TRBJ2-7, the full variable domain reads DVKVTQSSRYLVKRTGEKVFLECVQDMDHENMFWYRQDPGLGLRLIYFSYDVKMKEKGDIPEGYSVSREKKERFSLILESASTNQTSMYLCASSLGGRASYEQYFGPGTRLTVT.

This clone was observed a single time. The gene calls are TRBV5-1 and TRBJ2-7; D call uncertain. Trimming took 4 bases from V and 1 from J, leaving 12 bases between them. Per germline, CDR1 SGHRS and CDR2 YFSETQ. The CDR3 is 14 amino acids. This CDR3 is CASSPAASSYEQYF. The CDR3 DNA follows: TGCGCCAGCAGCCCCGCCGCGAGTTCCTACGAGCAGTACTTC.

The count of this clone is one. The chain has TRBV5-6 and TRBJ2-4; 7 nucleotides line up with TRBD2. Germline CDR1 reads SGHDT; CDR2 reads YYEEEE. There are 18 residues in the CDR3. The ends lost 4 bases at V and 2 bases at J; junction bases unmatched: 15. This CDR3 is CASSPTAGGSWSKNIQYF. CDR3 nucleotides: TGTGCCAGCAGCCCGACGGCGGGCGGGAGCTGGTCCAAAAACATTCAGTACTTC. Based on the CDR3 plus reference TRBV5-6 and TRBJ2-4, the full variable domain is DAGVTQSPTHLIKTRGQQVTLRCSPKSGHDTVSWYQQALGQGPQFIFQYYEEEERQRGNFPDRFSGHQFPNYSSELNVNALLLGDSALYLCASSPTAGGSWSKNIQYFGAGTRLSVL.

This chain links TRBV5-1 with TRBJ2-1; weak D call: TRBD1 (6 bases). Trimming took off 4 bases at V and 6 bases at J, with 20 bases between the two ends. The germline gives CDR1 SGHRS, CDR2 YFSETQ. The CDR3 runs to 16 residues. In DNA, the CDR3 is TGCGCCAGCAGCGCAATTTCGGGACATCCCTCCAATGAGCAGTTCTTC. Protein product: CASSAISGHPSNEQFF.

The chain employs TRBV27 and TRBJ2-1, with D hard to call. CDR3 length equals 16 residues. V was cut by 3 bases and J by 0 bases, with 12 bases left in between. Germline CDR1 is MNHEY and CDR2 is SMNVEV (reference sequence). In nucleotides, the CDR3 is TGTGCCAGCAGTTTCAGAGCGAAGAGCTCCTACAATGAGCAGTTCTTC. It codes for CASSFRAKSSYNEQFF.